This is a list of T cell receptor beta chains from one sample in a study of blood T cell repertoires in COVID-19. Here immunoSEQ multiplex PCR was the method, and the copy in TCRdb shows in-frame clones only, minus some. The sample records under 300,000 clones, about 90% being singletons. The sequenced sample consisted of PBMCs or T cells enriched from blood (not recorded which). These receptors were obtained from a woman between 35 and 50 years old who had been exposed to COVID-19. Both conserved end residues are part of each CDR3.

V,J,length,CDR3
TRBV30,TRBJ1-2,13,CAWSVGGAVAYTF
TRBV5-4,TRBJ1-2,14,CASSLGQGDYGYTF
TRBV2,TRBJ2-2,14,CASRGQGDTGELFF
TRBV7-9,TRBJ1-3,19,CASSLPDRALLSSGNTIYF
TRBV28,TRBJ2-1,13,CASSQQPHNEQFF
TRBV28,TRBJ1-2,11,CASNQGYGYTF
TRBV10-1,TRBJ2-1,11,CASSQYNEQFF
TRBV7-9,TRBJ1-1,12,CASSFGQDEAFF
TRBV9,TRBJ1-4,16,CASSVTGSTTNEKLFF
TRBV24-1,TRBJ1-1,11,CATSADSEAFF
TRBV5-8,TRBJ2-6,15,CASSKDRSGANVLTF
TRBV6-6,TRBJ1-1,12,CASSLQQGEAFF
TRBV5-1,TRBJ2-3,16,CASSLLPSGSTDTQYF
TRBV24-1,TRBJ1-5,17,CATSGQGGAAIHQPQHF
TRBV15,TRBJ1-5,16,CATSSKTGIINQPQHF
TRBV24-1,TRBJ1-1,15,CATRGGQGENTEAFF
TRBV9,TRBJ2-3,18,CASSASQLRGSSTDTQYF
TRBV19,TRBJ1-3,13,CASSWRAGYTIYF
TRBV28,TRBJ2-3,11,CASTLTDTQYF
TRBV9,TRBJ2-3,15,CASSARGGFPDTQYF
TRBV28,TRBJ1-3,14,CASRDRGQKYTIYF
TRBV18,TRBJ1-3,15,CASSPGQSSGNTIYF
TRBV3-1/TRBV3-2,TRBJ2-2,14,CASRKDFNTGELFF
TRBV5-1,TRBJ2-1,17,CASSLALSQGAVNEQFF
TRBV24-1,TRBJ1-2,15,CATSDGPRAHYGYTF
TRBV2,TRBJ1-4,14,CASSEDLAPEKLFF
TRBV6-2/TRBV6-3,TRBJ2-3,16,CASSYSAGGPVDTQYF
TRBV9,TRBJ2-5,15,CASSAPRRWGETQYF
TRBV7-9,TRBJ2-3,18,CASSARTSGRSITDTQYF
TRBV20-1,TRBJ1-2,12,CSASRGDYGYTF
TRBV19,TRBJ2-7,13,CASSLQATYEQYF
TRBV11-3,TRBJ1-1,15,CASSLGGPPGAEAFF
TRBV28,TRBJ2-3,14,CASTVGTSARFLYF
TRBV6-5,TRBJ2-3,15,CASSYGQGRTDTQYF
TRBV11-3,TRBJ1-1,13,CASTVGGNTEAFF
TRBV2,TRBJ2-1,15,CASVEQGAPYNEQFF
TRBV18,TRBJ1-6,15,CASSPTGYYNSPLHF
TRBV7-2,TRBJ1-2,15,CASSPMTQGLYGYTF
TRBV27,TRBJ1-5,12,CASSSRNQPQHF
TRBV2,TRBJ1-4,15,CASRPSTGIAEKLFF
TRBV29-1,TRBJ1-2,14,CSVFTSTGGYGYTF
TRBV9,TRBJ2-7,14,CASSPTSGDYEQYF
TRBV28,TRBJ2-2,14,CASSWGQLTGELFF
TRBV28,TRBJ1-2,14,CASTPDSVTGGYTF